These 24 T cell receptor beta chains share one sample of origin, sequenced in a study of siplizumab effects on memory and regulatory T cells. Only in-frame clones appear in the TCRdb table, and some are missing; sequencing was by immunoSEQ multiplex PCR. The table includes about 100,000 clones, about 93% detected once. The sequencing sample was made of Tregs sorted from blood. Source of these receptors: a human donor in good health.

This clone has more than one count but fewer than ten. The J gene is TRBJ1-5, the V gene TRBV28; no reliable D call. Germline V gene sequence: CDR1 MDHEN, CDR2 SYDVKM. Trimming cost V 6 bases and J 6 bases, with 9 bases left between them. The CDR3 sequence is 12 residues long. The CDR3 nucleotides read TGTGCCAGCAGACTCACCGGTCAGCCCCAGCATTTT. Translating gives CASRLTGQPQHF.

The chain recombines TRBV19 with TRBJ1-2; D unclear. The V and J ends lost 3 bases and 7 bases respectively, with 12 bases between them. CDR1 and CDR2 (germline): LNHDA, SQIVND (reference sequence). This CDR3 spans 13 amino acids. The CDR3 protein is CASSIWGEPGYTF. In DNA form, the CDR3 reads TGTGCCAGTAGTATTTGGGGAGAACCTGGCTACACCTTC.

The chain uses TRBV5-4 and TRBJ1-4; a possible D gene is TRBD1 (5 bases). CDR3 length equals 14 residues. Germline V gene lookup returns CDR1 SGHNT and CDR2 YYREEE (reference sequence). Trimming took off 4 bases at V and 10 bases at J, with 17 bases between the two ends. The CDR3: CASSQRGTSGKLFF. The CDR3, as DNA: TGTGCCAGCAGCCAGCGAGGGACGTCGGGAAAACTGTTTTTT.

J is TRBJ2-1 and V is TRBV6-6, with TRBD2 as a possible D gene (6 bases). This CDR3 spans 13 amino acids. Trimming removed 5 bases from V and 5 bases from J, with 10 bases in between. Germline loops: CDR1 MNHNY, CDR2 SVGAGI (reference sequence). The CDR3 region is CASSRRADNEQFF. As DNA, the CDR3 is TGTGCCAGCAGTCGGAGGGCAGACAATGAGCAGTTCTTC.

The chain uses TRBV5-1 and TRBJ2-3; a possible D gene is TRBD2 (6 bases). Per germline, CDR1 SGHRS and CDR2 YFSETQ. The CDR3 runs to 14 residues. V lost 3 bases to trimming and J lost 6 bases, with 14 bases between them. The CDR3 is CASSSGRGTDTQYF. In nucleotides, the CDR3 is TGCGCCAGCAGCTCGGGACGGGGGACGGATACGCAGTATTTT. Full variable domain (missing parts from reference TRBV5-1 and TRBJ2-3): KAGVTQTPRYLIKTRGQQVTLSCSPISGHRSVSWYQQTPGQGLQFLFEYFSETQRNKGNFPGRFSGRQFSNSRSEMNVSTLELGDSALYLCASSSGRGTDTQYFGPGTRLTVL.

The V and J genes are TRBV20-1 and TRBJ2-3; unclear D gene. Germline V CDR1 and CDR2: DFQATT, SNEGSKA (reference sequence). CDR3 length: 11 residues. Between the trimmed V and J ends, which lost 4 bases and 0 bases, there was a span of 2 bases. The CDR3 nucleotides are TGCAGTGCTACTAGCACAGATACGCAGTATTTT. Protein sequence: CSATSTDTQYF.

The chain is built from TRBV28 and TRBJ2-3; 10 bases match TRBD1. Germline CDR1 MDHEN, CDR2 SYDVKM. The V gene end was trimmed by 7 bases and the J gene end by 2 bases; junction bases not matched to a gene: 6. This CDR3 comprises 15 residues. CDR3 sequence (DNA): TGTGCCAGCACCATAGGGACAGGGGTCACAGATACGCAGTATTTT. Residues: CASTIGTGVTDTQYF.

The chain uses TRBV27 and TRBJ2-2; D is undetermined. CDR3 length: 14 amino acids. V dropped 2 bases and J dropped 3 bases, with 7 bases sitting between them. Germline V gives CDR1 MNHEY, CDR2 SMNVEV (reference sequence). The CDR3 protein is CASSLVRHTGELFF. DNA for the CDR3: TGTGCCAGCAGTTTAGTCAGACACACCGGGGAGCTGTTTTTT.

The chain uses TRBV19 and TRBJ2-3; D possibly corresponds to TRBD2 (6 bases). CDR1 LNHDA and CDR2 SQIVND come from the germline V gene (reference sequence). With 5 bases removed from V and 1 base from J, the gap between germline ends came to 7 bases. There are 13 residues in the CDR3. The chain's CDR3 is CASSWRGTDTQYF. The CDR3 DNA follows: TGTGCCAGTAGTTGGAGGGGCACAGATACGCAGTATTTT.

The chain carries TRBV5-1 and TRBJ2-7; TRBD2 is a possible D gene (5 bases). This CDR3 contains 15 residues. The V gene's germline CDR1 is SGHRS and CDR2 YFSETQ. V lost 4 bases and J lost 5, with 19 bases in between. The CDR3 loop is CASSVRASEVHEQYF. CDR3 sequence (DNA): TGCGCCAGCAGCGTCCGGGCCTCGGAGGTCCACGAGCAGTACTTC.

The V and J genes are TRBV28 and TRBJ1-6; perhaps TRBD1 as D (5 bases). Between the trimmed V and J ends, which lost 3 bases and 9 bases, there was a span of 18 bases. CDR1 is MDHEN and CDR2 is SYDVKM in the germline V gene. The CDR3 is 16 amino acids. This CDR3 reads CASSFPGDFWGSPLHF. The CDR3 DNA follows: TGTGCCAGCAGTTTTCCGGGGGACTTTTGGGGTTCACCCCTCCACTTT.

This chain connects TRBV18 to TRBJ2-2; tentatively, D is TRBD1 (5 bases). The V end was cut by 3 bases, the J end by 3 bases, with 14 bases between. The germline V gene encodes CDR1 KGHSH and CDR2 LQKENI. The CDR3 covers 16 residues. Here the CDR3 reads CASSPLRVVDTGELFF. The CDR3 nucleotides read TGTGCCAGCTCACCCCTCAGGGTAGTGGACACCGGGGAGCTGTTTTTT.

The chain carries TRBV6-6 and TRBJ2-7, with TRBD2 matching 7 bases. The CDR3 totals 13 residues. The germline V gene has CDR1 MNHNY and CDR2 SVGAGI (reference sequence). Trimming cost V 6 bases and J 2 bases; bases outside gene matches: 4. The DNA for the CDR3 is TGTGCCAGCAGATCTAGCGGCGCCTACGAGCAGTACTTC. This sequence encodes CASRSSGAYEQYF.

The chain uses TRBV7-6 and TRBJ1-2; 8 bases are shared with TRBD1. CDR1 and CDR2 (germline): SGHVS, FNYEAQ. The junction had 8 bases not matched to a gene; V was cut back by 8 bases and J by 3 bases. The CDR3 runs to 14 residues. The CDR3 here is CASSIGQGHYGYTF. CDR3 DNA sequence: TGTGCCAGCTCCATCGGACAGGGCCACTATGGCTACACCTTC. Supplemented by reference TRBV7-6 and TRBJ1-2, the full variable domain reads GAGVSQSPRYKVTKRGQDVALRCDPISGHVSLYWYRQALGQGPEFLTYFNYEAQQDKSGLPNDRFSAERPEGSISTLTIQRTEQRDSAMYRCASSIGQGHYGYTFGSGTRLTVV.

This chain links TRBV19 with TRBJ1-5; tentatively, D is TRBD1 (6 bases). The CDR3 has 14 amino acids. The V end was cut by 7 bases, the J end by 6 bases, with 16 bases between. Germline V gene sequence: CDR1 LNHDA, CDR2 SQIVND (reference sequence). The CDR3 loop reads CASKPSNRVQPQHF. The CDR3, as DNA: TGTGCCAGTAAACCCTCCAACAGGGTTCAGCCCCAGCATTTT.

The J gene is TRBJ2-2, the V gene TRBV5-1; D remains ambiguous. Germline assignment: CDR1 SGHRS and CDR2 YFSETQ. The CDR3 spans 16 residues. V gave up 4 bases and J gave up 0 bases, with 13 bases separating them. The CDR3 reads CASSRPGPANTGELFF. The DNA of the CDR3 is TGCGCCAGCAGCCGGCCCGGGCCTGCGAACACCGGGGAGCTGTTTTTT.

The chain recombines TRBV30 with TRBJ1-1; no firm D call. Trimming shortened V by 4 bases and J by 5 bases, and 11 bases separated the two germline ends. CDR1 and CDR2 (germline): GTSNPN, SVGIG (reference sequence). The CDR3 has 12 residues. CDR3 nucleotide sequence: TGTGCCTGGATTCAGACGGGGACTGAAGCTTTCTTT. Its translation is CAWIQTGTEAFF.

The chain recombines TRBV2 with TRBJ2-1; the D call may be TRBD1 or TRBD2 (5 bases each). In germline, CDR1 is SNHLY, CDR2 FYNNEI. The CDR3 is 13 residues long. V lost 7 bases and J 3 bases, leaving 10 bases between the germline ends. DNA for the CDR3: TGTGCCAGCAACCGGGACGGCTACAATGAGCAGTTCTTC. Encoded protein: CASNRDGYNEQFF.

The rearrangement uses TRBV7-9 and TRBJ2-6; tentative D call: TRBD1 (5 bases). The CDR3 spans 15 residues. Germline V gives CDR1 SEHNR, CDR2 FQNEAQ (reference sequence). V shed 1 base and J shed 2 bases, with 6 bases lying between them. CDR3 region: CASSLGQPGANVLTF. The CDR3 DNA sequence: TGTGCCAGCAGCTTAGGACAGCCTGGGGCCAACGTCCTGACTTTC.

V gene TRBV18 combines with J gene TRBJ2-7; 8 nucleotides agree with TRBD1. J lost 3 bases, V lost 0 bases, and 7 bases had no gene match. The CDR3 runs to 16 residues. Per germline, CDR1 KGHSH and CDR2 LQKENI. In nucleotides, the CDR3 is TGTGCCAGCTCACCACCCAGGGACAGGATAAACTACGAGCAGTACTTC. Amino acids: CASSPPRDRINYEQYF.

This clone turned up a few times. V usage is TRBV9 and J usage is TRBJ1-1; D remains ambiguous. Trimming removed 0 bases from V and 1 base from J, with 4 bases in between. Germline CDR1 SGDLS, CDR2 YYNGEE. This CDR3 contains 13 residues. The CDR3 protein is CASSVESNTEAFF. DNA for the CDR3: TGTGCCAGCAGCGTAGAGTCGAACACTGAAGCTTTCTTT. Full variable domain (outside the CDR3, taken from reference TRBV9 and TRBJ1-1): DSGVTQTPKHLITATGQRVTLRCSPRSGDLSVYWYQQSLDQGLQFLIQYYNGEERAKGNILERFSAQQFPDLHSELNLSSLELGDSALYFCASSVESNTEAFFGQGTRLTVV.

This clone has only one observation. CDR3 nucleotides: TGTGCCAGCAGCTTGGGGGGGAGGCCCTACAATGAGCAGTTCTTC. This codes for CASSLGGRPYNEQFF. The gene calls are TRBV5-4 and TRBJ2-1, with D perhaps TRBD2 (6 bases). The V gene lost 0 bases and the J gene lost 2 bases, with 9 bases spanning the gap. Germline CDR1 and CDR2: SGHNT and YYREEE (reference sequence). This CDR3 is built from 15 residues.

The chain carries TRBV19 and TRBJ2-3, with D possibly being TRBD2 (5 bases). Trimming pared 10 bases from V and 2 bases from J, leaving 22 bases between. The CDR3 has 16 amino acids. Germline V gene sequence: CDR1 LNHDA, CDR2 SQIVND (reference sequence). The CDR3: CATKLSGTRLTDTQYF. DNA of the CDR3: TGTGCCACAAAATTAAGCGGAACAAGGCTCACAGATACGCAGTATTTT. The whole variable domain, remainder taken from reference TRBV19 and TRBJ2-3, is DGGITQSPKYLFRKEGQNVTLSCEQNLNHDAMYWYRQDPGQGLRLIYYSQIVNDFQKGDIAEGYSVSREKKESFPLTVTSAQKNPTAFYLCATKLSGTRLTDTQYFGPGTRLTVL.

This chain uses TRBV6-6 with TRBJ2-2; possible D gene TRBD1, 6 bases. V gave up 2 bases and J gave up 5 bases, with 9 bases separating them. The CDR3 sequence is 14 residues long. From germline, CDR1 is MNHNY and CDR2 SVGAGI (reference sequence). CDR3 sequence: CASSYQGRTGELFF. The CDR3 DNA follows: TGTGCCAGCAGTTACCAGGGGCGGACCGGGGAGCTGTTTTTT.